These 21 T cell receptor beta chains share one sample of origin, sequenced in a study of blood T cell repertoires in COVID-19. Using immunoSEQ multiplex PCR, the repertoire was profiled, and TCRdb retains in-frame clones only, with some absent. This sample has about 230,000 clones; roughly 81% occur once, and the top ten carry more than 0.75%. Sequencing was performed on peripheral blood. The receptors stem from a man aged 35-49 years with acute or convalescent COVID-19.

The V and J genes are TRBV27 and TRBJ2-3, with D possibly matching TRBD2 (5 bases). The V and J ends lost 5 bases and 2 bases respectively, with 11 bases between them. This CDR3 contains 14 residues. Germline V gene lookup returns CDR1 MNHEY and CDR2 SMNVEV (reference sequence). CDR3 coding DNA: TGTGCCAGCAGTCCGGACTCAGTCACAGATACGCAGTATTTT. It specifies CASSPDSVTDTQYF.

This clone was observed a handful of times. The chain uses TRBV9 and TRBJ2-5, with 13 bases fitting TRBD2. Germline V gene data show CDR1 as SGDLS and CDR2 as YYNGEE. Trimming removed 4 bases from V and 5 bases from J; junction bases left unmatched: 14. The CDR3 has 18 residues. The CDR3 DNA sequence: TGTGCCAGCAGCACCTTAGGGACTAGCGGGACCCTCGGGGAGACCCAGTACTTC. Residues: CASSTLGTSGTLGETQYF.

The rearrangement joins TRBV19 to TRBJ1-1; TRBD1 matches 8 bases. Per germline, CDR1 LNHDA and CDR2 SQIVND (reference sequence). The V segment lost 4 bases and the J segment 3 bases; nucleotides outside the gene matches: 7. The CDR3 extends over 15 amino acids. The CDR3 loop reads CASSTGQGGDTEAFF. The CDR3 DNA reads TGTGCCAGTAGTACCGGACAGGGTGGGGACACTGAAGCTTTCTTT.

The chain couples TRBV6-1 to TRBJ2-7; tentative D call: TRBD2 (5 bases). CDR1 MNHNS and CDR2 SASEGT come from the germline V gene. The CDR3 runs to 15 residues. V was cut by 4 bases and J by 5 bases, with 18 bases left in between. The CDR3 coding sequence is TGTGCCAGCAGTGCCGGACTGGTGAGAATTGACGAGCAGTACTTC. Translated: CASSAGLVRIDEQYF.

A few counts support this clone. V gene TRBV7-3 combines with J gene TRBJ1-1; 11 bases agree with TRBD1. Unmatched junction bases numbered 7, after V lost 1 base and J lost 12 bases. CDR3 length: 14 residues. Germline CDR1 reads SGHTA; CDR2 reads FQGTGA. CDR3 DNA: TGTGCCAGCAGCTTAAATGGACAGGGGGCGCGGACTTTCTTT. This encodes CASSLNGQGARTFF.

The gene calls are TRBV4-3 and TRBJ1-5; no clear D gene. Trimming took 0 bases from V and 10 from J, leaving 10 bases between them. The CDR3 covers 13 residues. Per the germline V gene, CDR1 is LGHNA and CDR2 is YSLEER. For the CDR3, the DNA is TGCGCCAGCAGCCAAGATCGGGGAACTCCCCAGCATTTT. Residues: CASSQDRGTPQHF.

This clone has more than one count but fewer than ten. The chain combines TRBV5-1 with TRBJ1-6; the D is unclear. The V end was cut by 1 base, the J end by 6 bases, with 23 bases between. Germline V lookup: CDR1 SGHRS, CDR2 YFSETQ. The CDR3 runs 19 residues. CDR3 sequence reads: CASSLRSVRSDRGNSPLHF. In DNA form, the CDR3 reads TGCGCCAGCAGCTTGAGGTCGGTGAGGTCGGACCGGGGTAATTCACCCCTCCACTTT.

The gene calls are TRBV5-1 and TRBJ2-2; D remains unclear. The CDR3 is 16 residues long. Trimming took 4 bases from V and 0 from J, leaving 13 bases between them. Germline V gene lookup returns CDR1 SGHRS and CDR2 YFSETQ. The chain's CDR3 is CASSQTTKSNTGELFF. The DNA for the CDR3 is TGCGCCAGCAGCCAAACAACGAAATCGAACACCGGGGAGCTGTTTTTT.

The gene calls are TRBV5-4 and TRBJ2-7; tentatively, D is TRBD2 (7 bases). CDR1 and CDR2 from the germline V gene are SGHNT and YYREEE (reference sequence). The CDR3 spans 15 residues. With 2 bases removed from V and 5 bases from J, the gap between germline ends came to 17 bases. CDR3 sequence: CASSLSQTGTNEQYF. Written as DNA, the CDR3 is TGTGCCAGCAGCTTATCCCAAACAGGGACTAACGAGCAGTACTTC. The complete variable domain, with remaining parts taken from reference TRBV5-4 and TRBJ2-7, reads ETGVTQSPTHLIKTRGQQVTLRCSSQSGHNTVSWYQQALGQGPQFIFQYYREEENGRGNFPPRFSGLQFPNYSSELNVNALELDDSALYLCASSLSQTGTNEQYFGPGTRLTVT.

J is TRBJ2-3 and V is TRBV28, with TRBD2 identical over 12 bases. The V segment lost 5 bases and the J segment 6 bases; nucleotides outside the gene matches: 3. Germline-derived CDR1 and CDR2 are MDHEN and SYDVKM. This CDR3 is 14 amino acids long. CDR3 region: CASSLAGGVDTQYF. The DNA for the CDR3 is TGTGCCAGCAGTCTAGCGGGGGGGGTGGATACGCAGTATTTT.

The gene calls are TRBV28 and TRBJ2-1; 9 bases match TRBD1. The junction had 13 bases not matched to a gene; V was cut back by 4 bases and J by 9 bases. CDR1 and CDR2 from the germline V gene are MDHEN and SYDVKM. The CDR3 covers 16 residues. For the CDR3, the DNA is TGTGCCAGCAGTTCAGTGGGACAGGGAATTAGTGGTGAGCAGTTCTTC. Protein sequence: CASSSVGQGISGEQFF.

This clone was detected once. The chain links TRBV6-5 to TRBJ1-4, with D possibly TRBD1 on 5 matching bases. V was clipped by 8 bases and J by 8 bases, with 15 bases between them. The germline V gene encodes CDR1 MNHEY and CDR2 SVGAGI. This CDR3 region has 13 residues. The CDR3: CASGGAKSEKLFF. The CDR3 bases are TGTGCCAGCGGAGGGGCCAAATCAGAAAAACTGTTTTTT.

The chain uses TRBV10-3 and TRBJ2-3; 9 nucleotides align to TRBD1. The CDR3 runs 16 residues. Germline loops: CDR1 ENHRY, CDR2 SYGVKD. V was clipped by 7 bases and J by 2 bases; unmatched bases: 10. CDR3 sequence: CAINQDGTGHTDTQYF. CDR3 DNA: TGTGCCATCAATCAGGACGGGACAGGGCACACAGATACGCAGTATTTT.

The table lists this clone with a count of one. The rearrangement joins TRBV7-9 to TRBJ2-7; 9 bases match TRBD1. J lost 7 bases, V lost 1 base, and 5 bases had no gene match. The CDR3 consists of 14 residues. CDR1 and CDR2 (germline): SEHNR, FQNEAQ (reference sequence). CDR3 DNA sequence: TGTGCCAGCAGCTTAGGACAGGGGGAGGGTGAGCAGTACTTC. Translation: CASSLGQGEGEQYF. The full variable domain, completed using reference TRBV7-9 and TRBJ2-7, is DTGVSQNPRHKITKRGQNVTFRCDPISEHNRLYWYRQTLGQGPEFLTYFQNEAQLEKSRLLSDRFSAERPKGSFSTLEIQRTEQGDSAMYLCASSLGQGEGEQYFGPGTRLTVT.

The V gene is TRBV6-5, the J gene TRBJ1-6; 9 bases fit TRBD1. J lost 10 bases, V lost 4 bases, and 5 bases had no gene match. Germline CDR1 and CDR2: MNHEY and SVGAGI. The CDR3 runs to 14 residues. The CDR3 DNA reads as TGTGCCAGCAGTTTGACAGGGGGGGACTCACCCCTCCACTTT. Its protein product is CASSLTGGDSPLHF.

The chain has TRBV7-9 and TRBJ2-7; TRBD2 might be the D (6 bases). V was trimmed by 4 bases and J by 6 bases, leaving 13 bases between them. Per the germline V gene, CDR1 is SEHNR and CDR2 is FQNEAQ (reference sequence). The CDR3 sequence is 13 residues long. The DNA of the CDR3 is TGTGCCAGCAGCTCACGCGGGACGTTCGAGCAGTACTTC. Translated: CASSSRGTFEQYF.

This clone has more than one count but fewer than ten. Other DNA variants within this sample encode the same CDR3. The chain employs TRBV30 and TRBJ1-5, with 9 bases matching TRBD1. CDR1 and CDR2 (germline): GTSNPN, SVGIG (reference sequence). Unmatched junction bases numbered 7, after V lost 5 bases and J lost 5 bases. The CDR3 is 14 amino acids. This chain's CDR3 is CAWDRGQGYQPQHF. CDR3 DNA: TGTGCCTGGGATCGGGGACAGGGCTATCAGCCCCAGCATTTT. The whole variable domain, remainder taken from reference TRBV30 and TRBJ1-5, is SQTIHQWPATLVQPVGSPLSLECTVEGTSNPNLYWYRQAAGRGLQLLFYSVGIGQISSEVPQNLSASRPQDRQFILSSKKLLLSDSGFYLCAWDRGQGYQPQHFGDGTRLSIL.

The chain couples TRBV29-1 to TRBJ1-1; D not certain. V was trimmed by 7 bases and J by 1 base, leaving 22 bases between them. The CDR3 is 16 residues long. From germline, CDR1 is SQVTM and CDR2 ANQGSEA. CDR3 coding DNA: TGCAGCGCCGGAGAGGGTAGAGCGTGGGGGAACACTGAAGCTTTCTTT. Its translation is CSAGEGRAWGNTEAFF.

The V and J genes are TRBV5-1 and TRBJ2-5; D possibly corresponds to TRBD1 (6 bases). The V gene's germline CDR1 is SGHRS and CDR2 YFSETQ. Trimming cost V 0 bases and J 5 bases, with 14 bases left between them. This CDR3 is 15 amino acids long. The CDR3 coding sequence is TGCGCCAGCAGCTTGGCTTGGGGGCCGGGGGAGACCCAGTACTTC. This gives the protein CASSLAWGPGETQYF.

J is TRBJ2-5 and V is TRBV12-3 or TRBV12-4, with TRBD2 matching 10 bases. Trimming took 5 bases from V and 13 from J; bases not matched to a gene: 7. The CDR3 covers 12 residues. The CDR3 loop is CASSRTSGGMYF. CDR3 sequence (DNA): TGTGCCAGCAGTCGGACTAGCGGCGGCATGTACTTC.

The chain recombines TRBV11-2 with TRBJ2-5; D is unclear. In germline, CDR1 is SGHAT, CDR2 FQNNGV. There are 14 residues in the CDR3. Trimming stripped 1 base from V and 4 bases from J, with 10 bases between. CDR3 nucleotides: TGTGCCAGCAGCTTAGCTAACCCACGAGAGACCCAGTACTTC. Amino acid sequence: CASSLANPRETQYF.